The 27 T cell receptor beta chains presented below share a single source sample, sequenced in a study of T cells in Graves' hyperthyroidism and ophthalmopathy. RNA transcripts yielded amplified TCR beta CDR3 regions. Researchers ran a first-round RT-PCR on the TCR CDR3 using the HTBI primer set. TCRdb re-called the multiplex PCR reads through MiXCR, storing one row per CDR3 protein. This table has about 640,000 distinct CDR3 sequences, around 21% appearing once. The specimen sequenced was blood. Receptors originate from a man between 25 and 39 years old with Graves' ophthalmopathy.

This clonotype showed up just a few times. The chain carries TRBV7-9 and TRBJ1-3; weak D call: TRBD1 (6 bases). The ends were cut back, 6 bases at V and 0 bases at J, with 12 bases in the middle. Germline V gene lookup returns CDR1 SEHNR and CDR2 FQNEAQ (reference sequence). The CDR3 covers 15 residues. CDR3 nucleotides: TGTGCCAGCAGTCCCGACAGGCGCTCTGGAAACACCATATATTTT. Its translation: CASSPDRRSGNTIYF.

V and J are TRBV19 and TRBJ2-3; 7 bases map to TRBD2. Germline CDR1 and CDR2: LNHDA and SQIVND (reference sequence). The CDR3 is 16 amino acids. Trimming cost V 4 bases and J 2 bases; bases outside gene matches: 9. CDR3 sequence: CASSNFWEGSTDTQYF. The CDR3 DNA is TGTGCCAGTAGTAATTTTTGGGAGGGCTCCACAGATACGCAGTATTTT.

With regard to this clonotype: One end of the junction is discordant with germline, which a read error may explain. The rearrangement uses TRBV11-3 and TRBJ2-7; 7 bases align to TRBD2. The CDR3 loop spans 14 amino acids. Germline CDR1 SGHNT, CDR2 YENEEA. CDR3 residues: CAGSLTGGSYEQYF. DNA of the CDR3: TGTGCCGGCAGCTTAACGGGGGGCTCCTACGAGCAGTACTTC.

V gene TRBV6-5 combines with J gene TRBJ2-7; 9 bases map to TRBD1. CDR3 length equals 15 residues. V trimming: 1 base; J trimming: 4 bases; junction bases outside the gene matches: 5. Germline V gives CDR1 MNHEY, CDR2 SVGAGI. CDR3 in DNA: TGTGCCAGCAGTTACTTGGGACAGGGTTCGTACGAGCAGTACTTC. Translating it yields CASSYLGQGSYEQYF.

This clonotype was picked up a small number of times. This chain links TRBV7-2 with TRBJ2-3; 13 bases line up with TRBD2. Germline lookup yields CDR1 SGHTA and CDR2 FQGNSA. V dropped 3 bases and J dropped 5; count of bases not matched to a gene: 5. The CDR3 extends over 16 amino acids. The CDR3 protein is CASSFTSGGAGDTQYF. The CDR3 DNA reads TGTGCCAGCAGCTTCACTAGCGGGGGGGCGGGAGATACGCAGTATTTT. The full variable domain, in which reference TRBV7-2 and TRBJ2-3 provide the parts outside the CDR3, is GAGVSQSPSNKVTEKGKDVELRCDPISGHTALYWYRQSLGQGLEFLIYFQGNSAPDKSGLPSDRFSAERTGGSVSTLTIQRTQQEDSAVYLCASSFTSGGAGDTQYFGPGTRLTVL.

This clonotype was seen repeatedly, ten times or more. In DNA form, the CDR3 reads TGTGCCAGCACCCCTTGGGAGGATCTGAGTGAGCAGTTCTTC. Translation gives CASTPWEDLSEQFF. The V and J genes are TRBV14 and TRBJ2-1, with D perhaps matching TRBD2 (6 bases). Germline-derived CDR1 and CDR2 are SGHDN and FVKESK. The CDR3 is 14 residues long. The V end lost 7 bases, the J end lost 9 bases, and 19 bases lay between the germline ends.

This clonotype was detected a few times. This rearrangement joins TRBV7-3 to TRBJ2-7, with D perhaps assigned TRBD1 or TRBD2 (5 bases each). This CDR3 spans 15 amino acids. V was shortened by 0 bases and J by 7 bases, with 16 bases between the two germline ends. Germline V CDR1 and CDR2: SGHTA, FQGTGA. CDR3 loop: CASSLTPGPDFEQYF. CDR3 nucleotides: TGTGCCAGCAGCTTAACCCCGGGGCCTGACTTTGAGCAGTACTTC.

In its sample, this clonotype was seen a few times. This rearrangement joins TRBV5-1 to TRBJ2-3; 9 positions match TRBD1. CDR1 is SGHRS and CDR2 is YFSETQ in the germline V gene. The CDR3 consists of 16 residues. V shed 4 bases and J 0 bases; nucleotides not matched to a gene: 6. CDR3: CASSARQGVSTDTQYF. CDR3 nucleotide sequence: TGCGCCAGCAGCGCTAGACAGGGGGTGAGCACAGATACGCAGTATTTT.

This clonotype turned up a few times. The V and J genes are TRBV27 and TRBJ1-2; 8 nucleotides line up with TRBD1. V dropped 3 bases and J dropped 6; count of bases not matched to a gene: 9. Per the germline V gene, CDR1 is MNHEY and CDR2 is SMNVEV (reference sequence). CDR3 length equals 15 residues. The CDR3 DNA reads as TGTGCCAGCAGTTTGCTAGGACAGGGTCTTGATGGCTACACCTTC. It translates to CASSLLGQGLDGYTF.

This clonotype was picked up a small number of times. The chain is built from TRBV7-2 and TRBJ1-1; TRBD1 agrees at 8 bases. The CDR3 has 16 residues. Germline CDR1 is SGHTA and CDR2 is FQGNSA. The V segment lost 2 bases and the J segment 0 bases; nucleotides outside the gene matches: 5. The DNA for the CDR3 is TGTGCCAGCAGCTTAAACGGACAGGGAATGAACACTGAAGCTTTCTTT. It is translated as CASSLNGQGMNTEAFF.

The chain joins TRBV15 to TRBJ2-2; no reliable D call. The V gene lost 9 bases and the J gene lost 6 bases, with 14 bases spanning the gap. The CDR3 contains 13 residues. In germline, CDR1 is LNHNV, CDR2 YYDKDF (reference sequence). Written as DNA, the CDR3 is TGTGCCACTTCAACGGTTCCATCCGGGGAGCTGTTTTTT. This encodes CATSTVPSGELFF.

The gene calls are TRBV3-1 and TRBJ1-3, with D perhaps matching TRBD1 (6 bases). The CDR3 is made up of 16 amino acids. CDR1 is LGHDT and CDR2 is YNNKEL in the germline V gene (reference sequence). V lost 4 bases and J lost 7, with 20 bases in between. The DNA of the CDR3 is TGTGCCAGCAGCCTCGGGGGGGGGCAGGGGACGAACACCATATATTTT. Protein: CASSLGGGQGTNTIYF.

Written as DNA, the CDR3 is TGTGCCATCAGTGAGGGGACAGGGGTTTCACCCCTCCACTTT. Amino acid sequence: CAISEGTGVSPLHF. The chain links TRBV10-3 to TRBJ1-6; TRBD1 matches 10 bases. CDR1 is ENHRY, CDR2 SYGVKD, per germline. This CDR3 is 14 amino acids long. V shed 2 bases and J 9 bases; nucleotides not matched to a gene: 1.

The rearrangement joins TRBV15 to TRBJ2-3; no clear D. The CDR3 contains 13 residues. The germline CDR1 and CDR2 sequences are LNHNV and YYDKDF (reference sequence). V was cut by 5 bases and J by 5 bases, with 11 bases left in between. CDR3 amino acids: CATSGRLVDTQYF. CDR3 nucleotides: TGTGCCACCAGCGGTCGTTTGGTAGATACGCAGTATTTT.

Remarks on this clonotype: A much larger clone differs from this one at a single base, so this may be a read error. This chain connects TRBV12-3 or TRBV12-4 to TRBJ1-2; 9 nucleotides line up with TRBD1. The CDR3 has 15 residues. V lost 5 bases to trimming and J lost 8 bases; unmatched junction nucleotides: 12. CDR3 sequence (DNA): TGTGCCAGCAGTCAGGCCGGGACAGGGCTTCAGGGCTACACCTTC. Protein sequence: CASSQAGTGLQGYTF.

This clonotype was counted a few times. The chain combines TRBV10-3 with TRBJ2-7; perhaps D is TRBD1 or TRBD2 (6 bases each). Germline assignment: CDR1 ENHRY and CDR2 SYGVKD. Trimming left V 4 bases short and J 1 base short, with 14 bases between. This CDR3 comprises 15 residues. CDR3 protein: CAISVGGGTSYEQYF. CDR3 sequence (DNA): TGTGCCATCAGTGTTGGAGGGGGGACTTCCTACGAGCAGTACTTC.

This sequence joins TRBV12-3 or TRBV12-4 and TRBJ2-3; the match to TRBD2 covers 13 bases. V lost 5 bases and J lost 9; bases outside the gene matches: 8. CDR3 size: 15 residues. CDR3 residues: CASSPLAGGRLTQYF. The DNA for the CDR3 is TGTGCCAGCAGTCCACTAGCGGGAGGGCGCCTAACGCAGTATTTT.

The chain carries TRBV5-1 and TRBJ2-5; 10 positions agree with TRBD2. Germline CDR1 SGHRS, CDR2 YFSETQ. The CDR3 extends over 14 amino acids. The V segment lost 4 bases and the J segment 6 bases; nucleotides outside the gene matches: 6. CDR3 nucleotides: TGCGCCAGCAGCCGAGCGGGAGGGGTGAAGACCCAGTACTTC. Protein sequence: CASSRAGGVKTQYF.

The chain carries TRBV6-1 and TRBJ2-6; 10 nucleotides agree with TRBD2. The CDR3 extends over 18 amino acids. V lost 11 bases to trimming and J lost 0 bases; unmatched junction nucleotides: 13. Germline lookup yields CDR1 MNHNS and CDR2 SASEGT. CDR3 in amino acids: CALAASGRASSGANVLTF. Written as DNA, the CDR3 is TGTGCCTTAGCCGCCAGCGGGAGGGCAAGCTCTGGGGCCAACGTCCTGACTTTC.

This clonotype was detected ten times or more. The chain recombines TRBV3-1 with TRBJ2-7; 8 bases agree with TRBD1. The CDR3 extends over 15 amino acids. With 4 bases clipped from V and 0 bases from J, the junction kept 5 bases outside the gene matches. CDR1 and CDR2 from the germline V gene are LGHDT and YNNKEL (reference sequence). The CDR3 protein is CASSRQGSYSYEQYF. The CDR3, as DNA: TGTGCCAGCAGCCGACAGGGGTCCTACTCCTACGAGCAGTACTTC.

This clonotype was recorded a few times. The chain links TRBV20-1 to TRBJ2-2, with D hard to call. V was clipped by 1 base and J by 6 bases, with 3 bases between them. Germline V lookup: CDR1 DFQATT, CDR2 SNEGSKA (reference sequence). The CDR3 is 11 amino acids. The CDR3 DNA reads TGCAGTGCTAGAGTGGCCGGGGAGCTGTTTTTT. Its protein product is CSARVAGELFF.

This clonotype was detected many times. The V call is TRBV27, the J call TRBJ2-7; TRBD2 aligns across 11 bases. Per the germline V gene, CDR1 is MNHEY and CDR2 is SMNVEV (reference sequence). This CDR3 is built from 18 residues. J lost 0 bases, V lost 5 bases, and 12 bases had no gene match. CDR3 sequence: CASSPNVAGGILSYEQYF. The CDR3 nucleotides are TGTGCCAGCAGTCCGAACGTAGCGGGAGGGATCCTCTCCTACGAGCAGTACTTC.

Turning to this clonotype: The junction and the germline gene differ at one end; a read error may be behind it. The rearrangement joins TRBV4-3 to TRBJ2-7, with TRBD2 matching over 11 bases. CDR3 length equals 13 residues. Germline loops: CDR1 LGHNA, CDR2 YSLEER. CDR3 region: CAGRLAGIYEQYF. The CDR3 DNA follows: TGCGCCGGCAGACTAGCGGGAATCTACGAGCAGTACTTC.

In this sample, this clonotype turned up a few times. The gene calls are TRBV27 and TRBJ2-1, with 13 nucleotides matching TRBD2. Trimming cost V 5 bases and J 3 bases; bases outside gene matches: 7. Germline V lookup: CDR1 MNHEY, CDR2 SMNVEV (reference sequence). The CDR3 has 17 residues. CDR3 amino acids: CASSTGLAGVGYNEQFF. The CDR3 coding sequence is TGTGCCAGCAGTACTGGACTAGCGGGAGTAGGCTACAATGAGCAGTTCTTC.

This clonotype was seen at least ten times. The chain couples TRBV7-9 to TRBJ2-7; TRBD1 agrees at 9 bases. Germline CDR1 reads SEHNR; CDR2 reads FQNEAQ (reference sequence). This CDR3 region has 15 residues. The V gene end was trimmed by 4 bases and the J gene end by 5 bases; junction bases not matched to a gene: 9. The DNA for the CDR3 is TGTGCCAGCAGCTCGGGACAGGGTGTCAGCCACGAGCAGTACTTC. Translating gives CASSSGQGVSHEQYF.

The V call is TRBV5-1, the J call TRBJ2-7; 9 bases fit TRBD1. Trimming took 8 bases from V and 0 from J; bases not matched to a gene: 3. CDR3 length: 13 residues. Germline V lookup: CDR1 SGHRS, CDR2 YFSETQ. CDR3 DNA: TGCGCCAGACCGGGACAGGGCTCCTACGAGCAGTACTTC. It codes for CARPGQGSYEQYF.

This clonotype came up many times. The V call is TRBV12-3 or TRBV12-4, the J call TRBJ1-1; D possibly corresponds to TRBD1 (6 bases). This CDR3 region has 13 residues. V was clipped by 2 bases and J by 7 bases, with 11 bases between them. The CDR3 here is CASSLTQQGEAFF. The CDR3 coding sequence is TGTGCCAGCAGTTTAACCCAACAGGGTGAAGCTTTCTTT.